This T cell receptor beta chain was recovered during a study of T-cell memory formation after mild COVID-19. Background on the study: TCR clustering was largely donor specific. Study-level points and caveats: Contracting CD4+ clones were located mainly in CM and EM, and CD8+ clones in EMRA.

Using its own MiXCR run on the 5' RACE reads, TCRdb lists one record per CDR3 protein. This sample has around 200,000 distinct CDR3 sequences, with 16% found just once. With 6 bases clipped from V and 6 bases from J, the junction kept 12 bases outside the gene matches. The CDR3 extends over 15 amino acids. This clonotype appeared a single time. Antigen unknown. V is TRBV23-1 and J is TRBJ2-7, with 9 bases fitting TRBD1. TRBV23-1 is filed as an ORF, its function uncertain. The TCR originated in an adult woman who had mild COVID-19 (a few samples of this study predate the infection). Cell type and time point are not known. Material: PBMCs or a T cell subset sorted from them (not recorded which). The CDR3 sequence is CASSLLPGQGFEQYF. DNA of the CDR3: TGCGCCAGCAGCCTCCTCCCGGGACAGGGCTTCGAGCAGTACTTC.